This is a list of T cell receptor beta chains from one sample in a study of T cells in tumors after PD-1 blockade. Libraries were prepared by immunoSEQ multiplex PCR; TCRdb keeps only in-frame clonotypes and omits some of them. The repertoire holds under 40,000 clones, roughly four fifths seen once, with around 38% in the top ten. The sample in question was PBMCs, obtained after anti-PD-1 treatment. The receptors here all came from a human donor with basal cell carcinoma. The CDR3 runs from the conserved cysteine through the conserved F or W. D genes are given only for firm matches. Rows may omit the clone size; those that give it use once, few, many or a size class.

abundance	v_gene	d_gene	j_gene	CDR3nt	CDR3aa
-	TRBV28	-	TRBJ1-2	TGTGCCAGCAAACTAGCTCCAAGGGGATCCGGCTACACCTTC	CASKLAPRGSGYTF
-	TRBV6-6	-	TRBJ1-6	TGTGCCAGCAGTCTCGGGGGGGACCCCAAAGGGAATTCACCCCTCCACTTT	CASSLGGDPKGNSPLHF
-	TRBV4-3	TRBD1	TRBJ2-3	TGCGCCAGCAGCCAAGGGGGGACAGGGATAGATACGCAGTATTTT	CASSQGGTGIDTQYF
-	TRBV6-5	TRBD1	TRBJ1-1	TGTGCCAGTGGGACAGGGATGAACACTGAAGCTTTCTTT	CASGTGMNTEAFF
-	TRBV7-2	TRBD2	TRBJ2-7	TGTGCCAGCAGCTTAGTTGACAGCGGGAGTTACGAGCAGTACTTC	CASSLVDSGSYEQYF
-	TRBV7-9	TRBD1	TRBJ2-2	TGTGCCAGCAGCTTAAATGGACAGGGAGGTGTCGGGGAGCTGTTTTTT	CASSLNGQGGVGELFF
-	TRBV2	-	TRBJ2-7	TGTGCCAGCGGTGCCTACGAGGGGGGCGAGCAGTACTTC	CASGAYEGGEQYF
few	TRBV27	-	TRBJ1-6	TGTGCCAGCAGTACCAGGACGGAATATAATTCACCCCTCCACTTT	CASSTRTEYNSPLHF
once	TRBV28	TRBD1	TRBJ1-5	TGTGCCAGCAGTTTATCAGGTTTCGGGACAGCCCTAAGCAATCAGCCCCAGCATTTT	CASSLSGFGTALSNQPQHF
-	TRBV6-2/TRBV6-3	-	TRBJ2-2	TGTGCCAGCAGTTACTCGACCGAGGGTAGGGCGAACACCGGGGAGCTGTTTTTT	CASSYSTEGRANTGELFF
-	TRBV6-5	-	TRBJ2-7	TGTGCCAGCAGTCCTAACAGGGTAACCTACGAGCAGTACTTC	CASSPNRVTYEQYF
-	TRBV12-3/TRBV12-4	TRBD2	TRBJ2-1	TGTGCCAGCGCCGGGGGGGCCCACAATGAGCAGTTCTTC	CASAGGAHNEQFF
-	TRBV27	-	TRBJ1-1	TGTGCCAGCAGTTTATCCAGGGACACTGAAGCTTTCTTT	CASSLSRDTEAFF
-	TRBV5-8	-	TRBJ1-6	TGTGCCAGCAGCCCCTTCGGGACGGGCGATTCACCCCTCCACTTT	CASSPFGTGDSPLHF
-	TRBV7-2	-	TRBJ2-1	TGTGCCAGCAGACCAGACAGGTTGGTTGGGAATGAGCAGTTCTTC	CASRPDRLVGNEQFF
-	TRBV2	-	TRBJ2-7	TGTGCCAGCAGTGAGAGCAGGGCGGGCGAGCAGTACTTC	CASSESRAGEQYF
-	TRBV15	-	TRBJ2-6	TGTGCCACCCGCGGAACCTCTGGGGCCAACGTCCTGACTTTC	CATRGTSGANVLTF
-	TRBV7-2	-	TRBJ1-5	TGTGCCAGCAGCCCTGGAGGGTATCAGCCCCAGCATTTT	CASSPGGYQPQHF
-	TRBV7-2	TRBD2	TRBJ2-7	TGTGCCAGCAGCTTAGAGGTTGGAGCGGGGTGGTATTCCTACGAGCAGTACTTC	CASSLEVGAGWYSYEQYF
-	TRBV14	TRBD1	TRBJ2-1	TGTGCCAGCAGCCAAGGTCACGGGACAGTGGACAATGAGCAGTTCTTC	CASSQGHGTVDNEQFF
-	TRBV10-3	TRBD1	TRBJ2-5	TGTGCCACTCACTCGGGACAGGGTGTAGAGACCCAGTACTTC	CATHSGQGVETQYF
-	TRBV19	TRBD1	TRBJ2-1	TGTGCCAGTAGTATAGAAAGGGGGCCTACCCATGAGCAGTTCTTC	CASSIERGPTHEQFF